These 22 T cell receptor beta chains were all obtained from the same sample, sequenced in a study of post-analysis software for immune sequencing data (dated by TCRdb to between 2014 and 2017). General study outcomes and caveats: Patients showed significantly higher frequencies than controls for a handful of TRBV segments, among them TRBV5-6, TRBV5-1 and TRBV20-1.

Libraries were prepared through PCR. For sequencing, an Illumina HiSeq 2500 was employed. To reduce PCR and sequencing biases, unique molecular identifiers were incorporated into the TCR beta cDNA libraries. The public sequencing data were trimmed at Q25 with fastp and processed into clonotypes with MiXCR by TCRdb, which kept only in-frame beta chains. Merged by CDR3 protein, the rows form single entries marked with the most common genes and DNA. The sample data list 170,000 or so distinct CDR3 sequences, and approximately 30% of these were observed just once. The biggest ten clones account for roughly 1.6% of the sample. For these TCRs, the target antigens are not known. The sample comprised blood. Receptors originate from a girl aged 10-17 years with multiple sclerosis.

The rearrangement joins TRBV29-1 to TRBJ2-7; 7 positions match TRBD2. The CDR3 is 13 amino acids. Germline V gene lookup returns CDR1 SQVTM and CDR2 ANQGSEA. Trimming cost V 7 bases and J 6 bases; bases outside gene matches: 12. The CDR3 loop is CSARREIPCEQYF. The CDR3 bases are TGCAGCGCTAGGCGGGAGATCCCCTGCGAGCAGTACTTC.

There are many counts of this clonotype. Germline is not matched at one junction end, which may reflect a read error. The chain uses TRBV7-7 and TRBJ2-1; no definite D call. Germline assignment: CDR1 SSHAT and CDR2 FNYEAQ (reference sequence). The CDR3 has 14 amino acids. CDR3 in amino acids: CASRPLAAYNEQFF. CDR3 nucleotides: TGTGCTAGCAGGCCGTTGGCGGCCTACAATGAGCAGTTCTTC. Together with reference TRBV7-7 and TRBJ2-1, the CDR3 gives the full variable domain: GAGVSQSPRYKVTKRGQDVTLRCDPISSHATLYWYQQALGQGPEFLTYFNYEAQPDKSGLPSDRFSAERPEGSISTLTIQRTEQRDSAMYRCASRPLAAYNEQFFGPGTRLTVL.

Ten or more counts support this clonotype. The gene calls are TRBV7-6 and TRBJ2-3, with D perhaps matching TRBD1 or TRBD2 (5 bases each). This CDR3 spans 15 amino acids. V was pared by 6 bases and J by 0 bases, with 13 bases between. CDR1 and CDR2 from the germline V gene are SGHVS and FNYEAQ. CDR3 DNA: TGTGCCAGCAGTAGGGACGGGGCTAGCACAGATACGCAGTATTTT. It encodes CASSRDGASTDTQYF.

This clonotype was detected many times. The chain combines TRBV25-1 with TRBJ1-2; 9 bases map to TRBD1. Germline CDR1 and CDR2: MGHDK and SYGVNS. V shed 3 bases, J shed 7 bases, and the junction held 9 bases outside the gene matches. The CDR3 contains 15 residues. In nucleotides, the CDR3 is TGTGCCAGCAGTGAGTCGGGACAGGGTGCATTTGGCTACACCTTC. Amino acid sequence: CASSESGQGAFGYTF.

As concerns this clonotype: This may be a read error, as it is one base from a much larger clone. The gene calls are TRBV7-8 and TRBJ2-6, with 10 bases lining up with TRBD2. From germline, CDR1 is SGHVS and CDR2 FQNEAQ. CDR3 length: 18 residues. CDR3 loop: CASTILAGELSGANVRTF. CDR3 DNA: TGTGCCAGCACCATCCTAGCGGGAGAGCTCTCTGGGGCCAACGTCCGGACTTTC.

As for this clonotype: One base away lies a much larger clone, so this may be a sequencing read error. The CDR3 does not end in the conserved phenylalanine or tryptophan, so this is likely a read error. The chain recombines TRBV15 with TRBJ2-5, with D perhaps being TRBD1 or TRBD2 (9 bases each). CDR3 length: 20 amino acids. From germline, CDR1 is LNHNV and CDR2 YYDKDF (reference sequence). V dropped 5 bases and J dropped 0 bases, with 28 bases sitting between them. The CDR3 is CATSPHRDRDVAGDQETQYC. The CDR3 nucleotides read TGTGCCACCAGCCCCCACCGGGACAGGGATGTAGCGGGGGACCAAGAGACCCAGTACTGC.

The chain is built from TRBV5-1 and TRBJ2-7, with 8 nucleotides matching TRBD1. This CDR3 has 14 amino acids. Germline-derived CDR1 and CDR2 are SGHRS and YFSETQ. V lost 7 bases to trimming and J lost 2 bases; unmatched junction nucleotides: 8. CDR3 region: CASGSGQDTYEQYF. CDR3 bases: TGCGCCAGCGGGTCGGGACAGGACACCTACGAGCAGTACTTC.

The V and J genes are TRBV6-1 and TRBJ1-5; a weak D match, TRBD1 (5 bases). Germline assignment: CDR1 MNHNS and CDR2 SASEGT. There are 13 residues in the CDR3. V lost 4 bases to trimming and J lost 5 bases, with 9 bases between them. The CDR3 nucleotides read TGTGCCAGCAGTGGAACAGGCGATCAGCCCCAGCATTTT. This gives the protein CASSGTGDQPQHF.

This clonotype appeared a few times. The gene calls are TRBV12-3 or TRBV12-4 and TRBJ2-3, with D possibly matching TRBD2 (5 bases). V lost 6 bases and J lost 10, with 17 bases in between. This CDR3 has 13 amino acids. The CDR3 is CASRDRPEEAQYF. DNA of the CDR3: TGTGCCAGCAGGGACCGCCCGGAGGAAGCGCAGTATTTT.

On this clonotype itself: This could be a read error, since a much larger clone is one nucleotide away. The chain has TRBV25-1 and TRBJ2-1, with TRBD2 matching 9 bases. The CDR3 is 16 amino acids. The V gene's germline CDR1 is MGHDK and CDR2 SYGVNS. CDR3 DNA sequence: TGTGCCAACAGTGAGACTAGCGGAGATACTGCTAATGAGCAGTTCTTC. Translated: CANSETSGDTANEQFF.

This clonotype showed up many times. The rearrangement joins TRBV4-1 to TRBJ2-7, with 7 bases that match TRBD2. J lost 3 bases, V lost 4 bases, and 12 bases had no gene match. The V gene's germline CDR1 is MGHRA and CDR2 YSYEKL. The CDR3 covers 16 residues. The DNA for the CDR3 is TGCGCCAGCAGCCCTGGTCGGACTAGGACCATCTACGAGCAGTACTTC. This gives the protein CASSPGRTRTIYEQYF.

In this sample, this clonotype turned up a few times. V gene TRBV4-1 combines with J gene TRBJ2-7, with D tentatively TRBD2 (5 bases). Germline V gene data show CDR1 as MGHRA and CDR2 as YSYEKL. The CDR3 length is 12 residues. V dropped 4 bases and J dropped 7 bases, with 11 bases sitting between them. This CDR3 reads CASSPGNYEQYF. The CDR3 bases are TGCGCCAGCAGCCCCGGGAACTATGAGCAGTACTTC.

The table lists this clonotype with a few counts. The V call is TRBV12-3 or TRBV12-4, the J call TRBJ1-4; D may be TRBD1 (5 bases). The ends were cut back, 5 bases at V and 5 bases at J, with 15 bases in the middle. The CDR3 loop spans 15 amino acids. The CDR3, as DNA: TGTGCCAGCAGTCCAGGGACGGTGAAAAATGAAAAACTGTTTTTT. The encoded protein is CASSPGTVKNEKLFF.

This clonotype was seen at least ten times. The rearrangement joins TRBV5-1 to TRBJ2-7, with a possible D match to TRBD1 (6 bases). The CDR3 runs 14 residues. Trimming shortened V by 2 bases and J by 6 bases, and 15 bases separated the two germline ends. Per germline, CDR1 SGHRS and CDR2 YFSETQ. Here the CDR3 DNA reads TGCGCCAGCAGCTTCCCGGAGAGCAGGGGCGAGCAGTACTTC. Translating it yields CASSFPESRGEQYF.

This clonotype occurred many times. This chain links TRBV13 with TRBJ2-7; D perhaps matches TRBD1 (5 bases). V lost 2 bases to trimming and J lost 0 bases, with 11 bases between them. This CDR3 is 15 amino acids long. Germline CDR1 PRHDT, CDR2 FYEKMQ (reference sequence). CDR3 sequence (DNA): TGTGCCAGCAGCTTAAGGGCAGGGAACTCCTACGAGCAGTACTTC. Protein sequence: CASSLRAGNSYEQYF.

V and J are TRBV28 and TRBJ1-2; TRBD1 agrees at 7 bases. Germline values: CDR1 MDHEN, CDR2 SYDVKM. Germline trimming cut 11 bases from V and 5 bases from J; bases unmatched to any gene: 8. This CDR3 is 12 amino acids long. CDR3 sequence reads: CAGGTVLYGYTF. CDR3 nucleotides: TGTGCCGGGGGGACAGTACTTTATGGCTACACCTTC.

The chain carries TRBV14 and TRBJ2-3; D assignment may be TRBD1 or TRBD2 (5 bases each). The ends were cut back, 1 base at V and 9 bases at J, with 17 bases in the middle. Germline assignment: CDR1 SGHDN and CDR2 FVKESK. The CDR3 covers 15 residues. The CDR3 DNA is TGTGCCAGCAGCCAAGTAGCCGGGGCCGTTGGGACGCAGTATTTT. Translating it yields CASSQVAGAVGTQYF.

Points on this clonotype: A much larger clone differs by one base, so this may be a read error. The CDR3 sequence is CASSQDQLAGGNIYEQYV. In DNA form, the CDR3 reads TGTGCCAGCAGCCAAGATCAACTAGCGGGAGGGAATATCTACGAGCAGTACGTC. The chain recombines TRBV3-1 with TRBJ2-5; 13 nucleotides agree with TRBD2. The closer fit of TRBJ2-7 to the DNA end suggests the J call may be wrong. Germline lookup yields CDR1 LGHDT and CDR2 YNNKEL (reference sequence). This CDR3 spans 18 amino acids.

The gene calls are TRBV3-1 and TRBJ1-1; the D is unclear. Germline V CDR1 and CDR2: LGHDT, YNNKEL (reference sequence). V was shortened by 6 bases and J by 7 bases, with 9 bases between the two germline ends. This CDR3 is 11 amino acids long. CDR3: CASSADFEAFF. The CDR3 nucleotides read TGTGCCAGCAGTGCGGACTTTGAAGCTTTCTTT.

This sequence joins TRBV5-4 and TRBJ2-1; perhaps TRBD1 as D (5 bases). The end of the DNA fits TRBJ2-7 better, so the J call may be wrong. The V gene's germline CDR1 is SGHNT and CDR2 YYREEE (reference sequence). This CDR3 region has 14 residues. CDR3 protein: CASSQGFSYNEQYF. The CDR3 DNA reads TGTGCCAGCAGCCAGGGCTTCTCCTACAATGAGCAGTACTTC.

There are many counts of this clonotype. The V gene is TRBV7-2, the J gene TRBJ2-5; D is unclear. Germline-derived CDR1 and CDR2 are SGHTA and FQGNSA. CDR3 length: 14 residues. Trimming took 6 bases from V and 0 from J, leaving 11 bases between them. The CDR3 sequence is CASSRGVDQETQYF. The DNA of the CDR3 is TGTGCCAGCAGTCGAGGAGTGGACCAAGAGACCCAGTACTTC.

This clonotype was counted many times. V and J are TRBV5-4 and TRBJ2-7; D is ambiguous. The V end was cut by 4 bases, the J end by 0 bases, with 14 bases between. The CDR3 has 15 residues. Germline assignment: CDR1 SGHNT and CDR2 YYREEE (reference sequence). The chain's CDR3 is CASSGPGSSSYEQYF. The CDR3 region has the DNA TGTGCCAGCAGCGGACCGGGCTCCAGCTCCTACGAGCAGTACTTC.